This T cell receptor beta chain is from a study of cytomegalovirus exposure and HLA in healthy donors. A single count supports this clone. TCRdb keeps only in-frame clones here, not all; method: immunoSEQ multiplex PCR. The table includes 250,000 to 350,000 clones, approximately 86% detected once. Germline V gene lookup returns CDR1 MDHEN and CDR2 SYDVKM. The CDR3 consists of 13 residues. V lost 6 bases, J lost 2 bases, and 8 bases lay in between. This receptor was taken from a woman aged 30 to 39 in good health and CMV-seropositive. The V call is TRBV28, the J call TRBJ1-5; unclear D gene. Material: PBMCs. The CDR3 reads CASSGRRNQPQHF. The CDR3 nucleotides read TGTGCCAGCAGCGGAAGGCGCAATCAGCCCCAGCATTTT.